The clone carrying this TCR beta chain occurred a few times. CDR1 and CDR2 from the germline V gene are PRHDT and FYEKMQ (reference sequence). CDR3 length equals 16 residues. V shed 0 bases, J shed 8 bases, and the junction held 6 bases outside the gene matches. The sample comes from a study of response to subunit inactivated influenza vaccine. TCRdb reprocessed the RT-PCR reads with MiXCR, giving one entry per CDR3 protein. Of a few hundred thousand distinct CDR3 sequences in the sample, about 11% are singletons; the top ten hold 9.5% to 11%. In addition, the sample was reused for a study of T cells expressing NK-cell markers. This second report adds: 5'RACE template switching with UMIs generated TCR beta cDNA. Sorted CD3+CD56+NKG2C+, CD3+CD56+NKG2C- and CD3+CD56-NKG2C+ T-cell subsets were beta-chain profiled. In a group of 5 or 6 donors, dominant NKG2C+ clonotypes represented about 1.0-7.5% of CD8+ T cells. In four donors, these clonotypes also led the CD3+CD56-NKG2C+ fraction.

This sample comprised PBMCs from blood, obtained on the day of vaccination. The chain has TRBV13 and TRBJ2-1; 11 bases are a match to TRBD2. The origin of this receptor is a man in his fifties or sixties who received an inactivated influenza vaccine. The CDR3 protein is CASSLGTSGVFDEQFF. The CDR3 nucleotides are TGTGCCAGCAGCTTAGGGACTAGCGGGGTGTTTGATGAGCAGTTCTTC.